These 20 T cell receptor beta chains originate from one sample sequenced in a study of immune heterogeneity within non-small cell lung tumors. Amplifying TCR beta CDR3 involved multiplex PCR carried out with 32 V and 13 J primers. TCRdb re-called the multiplex PCR reads with MiXCR, one entry per CDR3 protein. This table has approximately 6,000 distinct CDR3 sequences, about a fifth appearing once. The template for each sample was around 540 ng of genomic DNA, which had been extracted from bulk tumor tissue. Several biopsies were spaced far apart within each primary tumor and obtained as surgery took place. Curative surgery was undertaken by patients, who had untreated, newly diagnosed non-small cell lung cancer. The specimen sequenced was lung tumor tissue. Every receptor here comes from a man aged 60-69 years with non-small cell lung cancer.

The chain combines TRBV18 with TRBJ1-1; tentatively, D is TRBD1 (5 bases). The CDR3 length is 15 residues. Looked up from germline, CDR1 is KGHSH and CDR2 is LQKENI. Trimming removed 3 bases from V and 6 bases from J, with 17 bases in between. The CDR3 DNA follows: TGTGCCAGCTCACCGCCGGGAGGGGACTACGCTGAAGCTTTCTTT. This codes for CASSPPGGDYAEAFF.

A word on this clonotype: A much bigger clone sits one base away, suggesting this may be a read error. The V call is TRBV7-9, the J call TRBJ2-3; weak D call: TRBD2 (5 bases). V lost 2 bases and J lost 1, with 13 bases in between. Looked up from germline, CDR1 is SEHNR and CDR2 is FQNEAQ (reference sequence). The CDR3 sequence is 16 residues long. CDR3: CASSLKGEPGTDTQYF. In DNA form, the CDR3 reads TGTGCCAGCAGCTTAAAGGGAGAGCCAGGCACAGATACGCAGTATTTT.

By proportion, this clonotype is medium-sized (0.01 to 0.1%). In nucleotides, the CDR3 is TGCAGCGTTAGTCCTCAGGCCCCCACAGATACGCAGTATTTT. Translation: CSVSPQAPTDTQYF. The chain couples TRBV29-1 to TRBJ2-3; D call uncertain. CDR3 size: 14 residues. Between the trimmed V and J ends, which lost 5 bases and 2 bases, there was a span of 14 bases. Germline CDR1 SQVTM, CDR2 ANQGSEA.

This clonotype is medium-sized in the sample. The chain couples TRBV4-1 to TRBJ1-4; D perhaps matches TRBD1 (5 bases). V was clipped by 2 bases and J by 8 bases, with 15 bases between them. The germline V gene encodes CDR1 MGHRA and CDR2 YSYEKL. The CDR3 consists of 15 residues. CDR3 coding DNA: TGCGCCAGCAGCCAAACCCTCTGGACAAGGGAAAAACTGTTTTTT. It is translated as CASSQTLWTREKLFF.

For this clonotype: Just one base apart from a much larger clone, this may be a read error. Since the CDR3 does not end with the conserved phenylalanine or tryptophan, this likely comes from a read error. J is TRBJ2-5 and V is TRBV30, with D unresolved. Trimming shortened V by 2 bases and J by 5 bases, and 6 bases separated the two germline ends. Germline values: CDR1 GTSNPN, CDR2 SVGIG (reference sequence). This CDR3 region has 11 residues. CDR3 nucleotides: TGTGCCTGGAGTCCTCGGGAGACCCAGTACATC. The encoded protein is CAWSPRETQYI.

Relative to its sample, this clonotype is medium-sized (0.01 to 0.1%). This chain's CDR3 is CASSLVPDTTYEQYF. The CDR3 coding sequence is TGTGCCAGCAGCTTAGTTCCGGACACGACCTACGAGCAGTACTTC. The gene calls are TRBV7-2 and TRBJ2-7; possibly TRBD1 for D (5 bases). CDR1 and CDR2 from the germline V gene are SGHTA and FQGNSA. V lost 1 base and J lost 2, with 12 bases in between. This CDR3 comprises 15 residues.

Points on this clonotype: This may stem from a read error, because a much larger clone lies one nucleotide away. The chain carries TRBV7-6 and TRBJ2-2; the D gene is possibly TRBD1 (6 bases). Trimming took off 1 base at V and 4 bases at J, with 16 bases between the two ends. The germline CDR1 and CDR2 sequences are SGHVS and FNYEAQ. The CDR3 sequence is 17 residues long. The CDR3 nucleotides read TGTGCCAGCAGCTTAGTGGAGCCAAGGGGGACCACCGGGGAGCTGTTTTTT. It specifies CASSLVEPRGTTGELFF.

This clonotype was observed many times. V usage is TRBV20-1 and J usage is TRBJ1-2, with no clear D. V shed 2 bases and J shed 1 base, with 8 bases lying between them. Germline CDR1 and CDR2: DFQATT and SNEGSKA (reference sequence). The CDR3 totals 13 residues. For the CDR3, the DNA is TGCAGTGCTAGATTAGGAGGTAACTATGGCTACACCTTC. Protein: CSARLGGNYGYTF.

In its sample, this clonotype was seen many times. The J gene is TRBJ2-7, the V gene TRBV7-9; D is perhaps TRBD1 or TRBD2 (5 bases each). The CDR3 runs to 13 residues. V dropped 1 base and J dropped 2 bases, with 6 bases sitting between them. The germline gives CDR1 SEHNR, CDR2 FQNEAQ (reference sequence). The CDR3 reads CASSLGGTYEQYF. CDR3 DNA sequence: TGTGCCAGCAGCTTAGGGGGGACCTACGAGCAGTACTTC. Looking up the rest from reference TRBV7-9 and TRBJ2-7 gives the full variable domain: DTGVSQNPRHKITKRGQNVTFRCDPISEHNRLYWYRQTLGQGPEFLTYFQNEAQLEKSRLLSDRFSAERPKGSFSTLEIQRTEQGDSAMYLCASSLGGTYEQYFGPGTRLTVT.

This clonotype came up a few times. The chain links TRBV27 to TRBJ2-5, with unresolved D. Deletions cut 0 bases from V and 7 bases from J, with 12 bases between. Germline V CDR1 and CDR2: MNHEY, SMNVEV (reference sequence). The CDR3 sequence is 14 residues long. The CDR3 coding sequence is TGTGCCAGCAGTTTATCTGTGAGGAAAGGGACCCAGTACTTC. This encodes CASSLSVRKGTQYF.

About this clonotype itself: This may come from a read error, since a much larger clone is one base off. The chain has TRBV10-1 and TRBJ1-4, with 7 positions matching TRBD1. The germline CDR1 and CDR2 sequences are WNHNN and SYGVQD (reference sequence). The CDR3 extends over 13 amino acids. The V segment lost 6 bases and the J segment 5 bases; nucleotides outside the gene matches: 3. CDR3 sequence (DNA): TGCGCCAGCAGCGTACAGGGGAATGAAAAACTGTTTTTT. Amino acid sequence: CASSVQGNEKLFF.

This clonotype is labeled medium-sized. The chain has TRBV18 and TRBJ1-2; D is unclear. This CDR3 region has 14 residues. V was trimmed by 4 bases and J by 0 bases, leaving 9 bases between them. Germline V gives CDR1 KGHSH, CDR2 LQKENI. The DNA for the CDR3 is TGTGCCAGCTCACGGATAAGAGCTAACTATGGCTACACCTTC. Its translation: CASSRIRANYGYTF.

By proportion, this clonotype is medium-sized. The chain carries TRBV30 and TRBJ1-2, with D possibly being TRBD1 (5 bases). This CDR3 comprises 14 residues. The germline V and J ends were trimmed by 3 bases and 0 bases, with 11 bases remaining between them. The germline V gene encodes CDR1 GTSNPN and CDR2 SVGIG (reference sequence). The CDR3 protein is CAWRETGANYGYTF. The DNA for the CDR3 is TGTGCCTGGAGAGAAACAGGAGCTAACTATGGCTACACCTTC.

In this sample, this clonotype turned up many times. The V call is TRBV7-3, the J call TRBJ2-1; 13 bases agree with TRBD2. CDR3 length equals 15 residues. The V gene's germline CDR1 is SGHTA and CDR2 FQGTGA. Trimming took 5 bases from V and 8 from J; bases not matched to a gene: 6. The CDR3 DNA follows: TGTGCCAGCAGCAAGACTAGCGGGAGGTTCGATGAGCAGTTCTTC. Its translation is CASSKTSGRFDEQFF.

This clonotype was recorded once. Lacking the conserved final phenylalanine or tryptophan, this CDR3 likely reflects a read error. The chain recombines TRBV4-1 with TRBJ1-5, with TRBD1 identical over 11 bases. The CDR3 contains 15 residues. Germline V gene sequence: CDR1 MGHRA, CDR2 YSYEKL. The J segment lost 9 bases and the V segment lost 1 base, leaving 5 bases of the junction unmatched. Written as DNA, the CDR3 is TGCGCCAGCAGCCAAGCGGGACAGGGGGAACGGCCCCAGCATCTT. Translating it yields CASSQAGQGERPQHL.

By sample fraction, this clonotype is medium-sized (0.01 to 0.1%). The CDR3: CASSRDTDTQYF. The DNA of the CDR3 is TGTGCCAGCAGCCGAGACACAGATACGCAGTATTTT. This chain joins TRBV11-3 and TRBJ2-3; D remains ambiguous. The V and J ends lost 5 bases and 2 bases respectively, with 5 bases between them. The CDR3 sequence is 12 residues long. CDR1 is SGHNT, CDR2 YENEEA, per germline. Complete variable domain (other parts from reference TRBV11-3 and TRBJ2-3): EAGVVQSPRYKIIEKKQPVAFWCNPISGHNTLYWYLQNLGQGPELLIRYENEEAVDDSQLPKDRFSAERLKGVDSTLKIQPAELGDSAVYLCASSRDTDTQYFGPGTRLTVL.

This clonotype has ten or more counts. The chain is built from TRBV4-1 and TRBJ2-1, with D perhaps matching TRBD2 (6 bases). The CDR3 consists of 16 residues. The germline V gene encodes CDR1 MGHRA and CDR2 YSYEKL. V was clipped by 3 bases and J by 4 bases, with 16 bases between them. The CDR3 DNA reads as TGCGCCAGCAGCCAGGCACCCACGGGACTGTACAATGAGCAGTTCTTC. Translating gives CASSQAPTGLYNEQFF.

The rearrangement uses TRBV27 and TRBJ2-5, with D maybe TRBD1 (5 bases). CDR1 is MNHEY, CDR2 SMNVEV, per germline (reference sequence). CDR3 length equals 16 residues. Trimming left V 5 bases short and J 0 bases short, with 16 bases between. The CDR3 loop reads CASSPILTAYQETQYF. Here the CDR3 DNA reads TGTGCCAGCAGTCCGATTTTGACAGCTTACCAAGAGACCCAGTACTTC.

The genes are TRBV3-1 and TRBJ1-1; a possible D gene is TRBD1 (5 bases). The CDR3 spans 14 residues. Germline values: CDR1 LGHDT, CDR2 YNNKEL (reference sequence). With 8 bases removed from V and 0 bases from J, the gap between germline ends came to 13 bases. The chain's CDR3 is CASRPGGLNTEAFF. In nucleotides, the CDR3 is TGTGCCAGCCGGCCGGGGGGACTGAACACTGAAGCTTTCTTT.

Within the sample, this clonotype is medium-sized (0.01 to 0.1%). The V call is TRBV7-8, the J call TRBJ2-3, with 8 bases lining up with TRBD2. The length of the CDR3 is 16 residues. Germline CDR1 reads SGHVS; CDR2 reads FQNEAQ. J lost 4 bases, V lost 4 bases, and 10 bases had no gene match. CDR3 in amino acids: CASSSESGSRADTQYF. The CDR3 DNA follows: TGTGCCAGCAGCTCCGAAAGCGGGAGCCGTGCAGATACGCAGTATTTT. Combining the CDR3 with reference TRBV7-8 and TRBJ2-3 gives the whole variable domain GAGVSQSPRYKVAKRGQDVALRCDPISGHVSLFWYQQALGQGPEFLTYFQNEAQLDKSGLPSDRFFAERPEGSVSTLKIQRTQQEDSAVYLCASSSESGSRADTQYFGPGTRLTVL.